The 22 T cell receptor beta chains presented below share a single source sample, sequenced in a study of shared clonotypes between healthy human individuals. Repertoires were generated with immunoSEQ multiplex PCR, while TCRdb's copy carries only in-frame clones and drops some. The sample shows under 2.5 million clones, 85% to 95% of them seen only once. Sequenced material: naive CD4+ T cells from PBMCs. As to subset: CD45RA+ positively selected. The receptors stem from a man aged 18 to 35 in good health. Some clones in this sample may be carry-over from other donors' samples.

The chain has TRBV5-1 and TRBJ2-5; tentatively, D is TRBD1 or TRBD2 (6 bases each). The germline gives CDR1 SGHRS, CDR2 YFSETQ. The V end was cut by 2 bases, the J end by 5 bases, with 16 bases between. The CDR3 is 15 residues long. CDR3 nucleotides: TGCGCCAGCAGCTTACCCCGGGAAGGGGGGGAGACCCAGTACTTC. It specifies CASSLPREGGETQYF. Full variable domain (rest looked up from reference TRBV5-1 and TRBJ2-5): KAGVTQTPRYLIKTRGQQVTLSCSPISGHRSVSWYQQTPGQGLQFLFEYFSETQRNKGNFPGRFSGRQFSNSRSEMNVSTLELGDSALYLCASSLPREGGETQYFGPGTRLLVL.

V usage is TRBV7-2 and J usage is TRBJ1-2, with TRBD1 matching 9 bases. V shed 6 bases, J shed 7 bases, and the junction held 6 bases outside the gene matches. The CDR3 spans 13 residues. Per the germline V gene, CDR1 is SGHTA and CDR2 is FQGNSA. The CDR3 bases are TGTGCCAGCAGAATGGACAGGGGCGGTGGCTACACCTTC. The encoded protein is CASRMDRGGGYTF.

The chain uses TRBV4-1 and TRBJ2-3; D is undetermined. CDR1 MGHRA and CDR2 YSYEKL come from the germline V gene. This CDR3 spans 16 amino acids. Trimming pared 6 bases from V and 2 bases from J, leaving 18 bases between. The CDR3 nucleotides are TGCGCCAGCAGTCTTGCGACCCAAGGGCCCACAGATACGCAGTATTTT. It specifies CASSLATQGPTDTQYF.

V usage is TRBV28 and J usage is TRBJ2-7; TRBD2 agrees at 8 bases. From germline, CDR1 is MDHEN and CDR2 SYDVKM. The CDR3 sequence is 15 residues long. The trim removed 8 bases at V and 3 bases at J, leaving 12 bases unmatched. CDR3 in DNA: TGTGCCAGCGTCCGACGCGGGGGGATTTACTACGAGCAGTACTTC. Translated, it gives CASVRRGGIYYEQYF.

This clone was seen just once. In the same sample, other DNA sequences code for this CDR3. The chain employs TRBV7-2 and TRBJ2-2, with D possibly being TRBD1 or TRBD2 (6 bases each). V shed 0 bases and J shed 2 bases, with 10 bases lying between them. The CDR3 has 16 residues. Per germline, CDR1 SGHTA and CDR2 FQGNSA. CDR3 loop: CASSLASGANTGELFF. The CDR3 nucleotides are TGTGCCAGCAGCTTAGCGTCGGGGGCTAACACCGGGGAGCTGTTTTTT.

Here the CDR3 reads CASSSRGKRGTEAFF. The DNA for the CDR3 is TGTGCCAGCAGCTCGAGGGGCAAGCGCGGCACTGAAGCTTTCTTT. V usage is TRBV7-2 and J usage is TRBJ1-1, with D possibly TRBD1 on 5 matching bases. The V gene's germline CDR1 is SGHTA and CDR2 FQGNSA. CDR3 length equals 15 residues. V dropped 4 bases and J dropped 4 bases, with 16 bases sitting between them. Full variable domain (rest looked up from reference TRBV7-2 and TRBJ1-1): GAGVSQSPSNKVTEKGKDVELRCDPISGHTALYWYRQSLGQGLEFLIYFQGNSAPDKSGLPSDRFSAERTGGSVSTLTIQRTQQEDSAVYLCASSSRGKRGTEAFFGQGTRLTVV.

The chain is built from TRBV27 and TRBJ2-1, with TRBD1 matching over 9 bases. Germline loops: CDR1 MNHEY, CDR2 SMNVEV (reference sequence). V lost 5 bases to trimming and J lost 9 bases; unmatched junction nucleotides: 8. The CDR3 is made up of 14 amino acids. Here the CDR3 reads CASSPWTGDSEQFF. DNA for the CDR3: TGTGCCAGCAGTCCGTGGACAGGGGATAGTGAGCAGTTCTTC.

This chain uses TRBV28 with TRBJ1-2; D is perhaps TRBD1 (6 bases). The CDR3 runs 16 residues. Trimming removed 4 bases at V and 6 bases at J, with 21 bases between. From germline, CDR1 is MDHEN and CDR2 SYDVKM. CDR3 in amino acids: CASSSPNPGQEDGYTF. The DNA of the CDR3 is TGTGCCAGCAGTTCTCCGAATCCGGGACAAGAAGATGGCTACACCTTC.

DNA for the CDR3: TGTGCCAGCGAGGGGACCTCCTGGGGGGAACAGCCCCAGCATTTT. Encoded protein: CASEGTSWGEQPQHF. The V gene is TRBV2, the J gene TRBJ1-5, with a tentative D call TRBD1 (5 bases). Trimming left V 8 bases short and J 7 bases short, with 21 bases between. The CDR3 spans 15 residues. CDR1 SNHLY and CDR2 FYNNEI come from the germline V gene.

This rearrangement joins TRBV20-1 to TRBJ1-1; D is uncertain. The CDR3 runs to 11 residues. Germline CDR1 and CDR2: DFQATT and SNEGSKA (reference sequence). The V and J ends lost 6 bases and 2 bases respectively, with 7 bases between them. CDR3 amino acids: CSAIFNTEAFF. The CDR3 coding sequence is TGCAGTGCCATATTTAACACTGAAGCTTTCTTT.

The J gene is TRBJ2-7, the V gene TRBV27; no clear D. CDR3 length: 16 residues. Germline CDR1 and CDR2: MNHEY and SMNVEV (reference sequence). V dropped 8 bases and J dropped 3 bases, with 23 bases sitting between them. CDR3 in amino acids: CASESPPWPTRYEQYF. As DNA, the CDR3 is TGTGCCAGCGAGTCTCCACCATGGCCAACGCGCTACGAGCAGTACTTC.

J is TRBJ2-7 and V is TRBV25-1; 8 bases map to TRBD1. The CDR3 has 17 amino acids. From germline, CDR1 is MGHDK and CDR2 SYGVNS. V dropped 6 bases and J dropped 0; count of bases not matched to a gene: 13. Written as DNA, the CDR3 is TGTGCCAGCAGCTCCTCCTTGACAGGGGCGGTCTCCTACGAGCAGTACTTC. Translating gives CASSSSLTGAVSYEQYF.

A few counts support this clone. The genes are TRBV9 and TRBJ2-2, with TRBD2 matching 8 bases. The CDR3 is made up of 16 amino acids. Germline V gene data show CDR1 as SGDLS and CDR2 as YYNGEE. V was pared by 3 bases and J by 2 bases, with 6 bases of the junction left unmatched. CDR3 bases: TGTGCCAGCAGCGAAAGCGGGAGTAGAAACACCGGGGAGCTGTTTTTT. It translates to CASSESGSRNTGELFF.

This clone appeared a single time. V usage is TRBV27 and J usage is TRBJ1-2, with 7 bases matching TRBD1. The germline gives CDR1 MNHEY, CDR2 SMNVEV (reference sequence). The length of the CDR3 is 13 residues. V shed 8 bases and J 7 bases; nucleotides not matched to a gene: 10. CDR3 DNA sequence: TGTGCCAGCGGGCGACCACAGGGGCCTGGCTACACCTTC. Translation: CASGRPQGPGYTF.

As to this clone: The same CDR3 also results from other DNA sequences found in this sample. The chain links TRBV18 to TRBJ1-1; D gene ambiguous. Trimming took 0 bases from V and 1 from J, leaving 3 bases between them. Germline loops: CDR1 KGHSH, CDR2 LQKENI. The CDR3 is 13 amino acids. The CDR3 reads CASSPPPNTEAFF. As DNA, the CDR3 is TGTGCCAGCTCACCACCTCCGAACACTGAAGCTTTCTTT.

This chain joins TRBV7-9 and TRBJ2-1; 8 bases align to TRBD2. CDR1 is SEHNR, CDR2 FQNEAQ, per germline (reference sequence). The CDR3 is 16 amino acids. V lost 5 bases, J lost 4 bases, and 10 bases stayed unmatched. The chain's CDR3 is CASSPLAGGLYNEQFF. The CDR3 DNA is TGTGCCAGCAGCCCCCTCGCGGGGGGACTTTACAATGAGCAGTTCTTC.

Comment on this clone: This same CDR3 is encoded by further DNA sequences in the sample. The rearrangement uses TRBV20-1 and TRBJ2-1; D gene unclear. CDR3 length: 11 amino acids. The germline V gene has CDR1 DFQATT and CDR2 SNEGSKA (reference sequence). V lost 6 bases and J 2 bases, leaving 5 bases between the germline ends. CDR3 DNA: TGCAGTGCCGGGCCCTACAATGAGCAGTTCTTC. Protein: CSAGPYNEQFF.

The chain couples TRBV6-1 to TRBJ1-3; 7 bases line up with TRBD1. The CDR3 sequence is 15 residues long. Germline V gene sequence: CDR1 MNHNS, CDR2 SASEGT. V lost 10 bases and J lost 9; bases outside the gene matches: 18. The CDR3 nucleotides read TGTGCCACCAACCGATTAGGGACAGCGCCAGGCACCATATATTTT. Translation: CATNRLGTAPGTIYF.

V and J are TRBV27 and TRBJ2-5; TRBD2 matches at 9 bases. This CDR3 is built from 16 residues. CDR1 and CDR2 from the germline V gene are MNHEY and SMNVEV (reference sequence). Germline trimming cut 3 bases from V and 1 base from J; bases unmatched to any gene: 6. CDR3 region: CASSFRPSGIQETQYF. The CDR3 coding sequence is TGTGCCAGCAGTTTTCGTCCTAGCGGGATCCAAGAGACCCAGTACTTC.

This rearrangement joins TRBV7-6 to TRBJ1-1; no firm D call. The germline V gene encodes CDR1 SGHVS and CDR2 FNYEAQ. Trimming left V 3 bases short and J 3 bases short, with 17 bases between. CDR3 length: 16 residues. The CDR3 region has the DNA TGTGCCAGCAGCTTGGAGGACCACCGGATGCACACTGAAGCTTTCTTT. Protein sequence: CASSLEDHRMHTEAFF.

This rearrangement joins TRBV30 to TRBJ2-1, with D tentatively TRBD2 (7 bases). Trimming cost V 2 bases and J 8 bases, with 19 bases left between them. The CDR3 sequence is 15 residues long. The V gene's germline CDR1 is GTSNPN and CDR2 SVGIG (reference sequence). The CDR3 is CAWSLGGGQRDEQFF. CDR3 nucleotides: TGTGCCTGGAGTCTAGGGGGGGGCCAAAGGGATGAGCAGTTCTTC.

The gene calls are TRBV2 and TRBJ2-7; a possible D gene is TRBD2 (6 bases). The ends were cut back, 8 bases at V and 7 bases at J, with 18 bases in the middle. This CDR3 has 13 amino acids. Germline CDR1 and CDR2: SNHLY and FYNNEI. The CDR3 DNA reads TGTGCCAGCTACAGGACTACCCCCTCTGAGCAGTACTTC. Translated, it gives CASYRTTPSEQYF.